The 18 T cell receptor beta chains below were found in one sample sequenced in a study of T cell repertoires in cytomegalovirus infection. Each CDR3 protein is one row after TCRdb ran MiXCR on the reads. The data show some 800,000 distinct CDR3 sequences, approximately 32% seen once. No antigens are known for them. Here the sequenced sample was cultured CD8+ T cells from PBMCs, taken from culture after CMV antigen stimulation. The receptor set was obtained from a human donor in good health (CMV status not recorded). Some clones in this sample may be carry-over from other donors' samples.

The J gene is TRBJ2-2, the V gene TRBV6-5; TRBD1 aligns across 9 bases. The CDR3 totals 15 residues. V shed 3 bases, J shed 5 bases, and the junction held 4 bases outside the gene matches. The germline V gene has CDR1 MNHEY and CDR2 SVGAGI. The CDR3 DNA sequence: TGTGCCAGCAGTTATGGGACAGGGTATACCGGGGAGCTGTTTTTT. It specifies CASSYGTGYTGELFF.

With regard to this clonotype: This may stem from a read error, because a much larger clone lies one nucleotide away. This rearrangement joins TRBV6-6 to TRBJ1-1, with D possibly being TRBD1 (5 bases). This CDR3 has 13 amino acids. The germline gives CDR1 MNHNY, CDR2 SVGAGI (reference sequence). This chain's CDR3 is CARSYGANTEAFF. CDR3 bases: TGTGCCAGAAGTTACGGGGCGAACACTGAAGCTTTCTTT.

The CDR3 nucleotides read TGTGCCAGCAGCTCGGGCAGACTTAAACGGGGCGAGACCCAGTACTTC. Translating gives CASSSGRLKRGETQYF. The rearrangement joins TRBV11-2 to TRBJ2-5; D could derive from TRBD1 or TRBD2 (5 bases each). The V gene's germline CDR1 is SGHAT and CDR2 FQNNGV. With 4 bases removed from V and 5 bases from J, the gap between germline ends came to 20 bases. This CDR3 contains 16 residues.

CDR3 coding DNA: TGTGCCAGCAGCGTAGGTCCTGGCGGGAGCTACGAGCAGTACTTC. The encoded protein is CASSVGPGGSYEQYF. The chain combines TRBV9 with TRBJ2-7, with 7 bases lining up with TRBD2. The CDR3 is 15 amino acids. The V gene's germline CDR1 is SGDLS and CDR2 YYNGEE. Trimming at V came to 0 bases and at J to 3 bases, leaving 6 bases not matched to a gene.

This chain uses TRBV4-1 with TRBJ2-5; 10 positions match TRBD2. V lost 0 bases and J lost 3; bases outside the gene matches: 1. The V gene's germline CDR1 is MGHRA and CDR2 YSYEKL. The CDR3 is made up of 15 amino acids. The CDR3 DNA follows: TGCGCCAGCAGCCAAGATGGACTAGCGGAAGAGACCCAGTACTTC. Translation gives CASSQDGLAEETQYF.

This clonotype was seen more than once but under ten times. The chain links TRBV6-2 or TRBV6-3 to TRBJ1-2; D is uncertain. CDR3 size: 14 residues. V lost 6 bases and J lost 4, with 15 bases in between. Germline loops: CDR1 MNHEY, CDR2 SVGEGT. CDR3 residues: CASSPVAGFYGYTF. The CDR3 DNA sequence: TGTGCCAGCAGCCCCGTCGCGGGGTTCTATGGCTACACCTTC.

This chain links TRBV19 with TRBJ1-1; D remains ambiguous. Germline V gene lookup returns CDR1 LNHDA and CDR2 SQIVND (reference sequence). The CDR3 spans 14 residues. The V end was cut by 0 bases, the J end by 1 base, with 6 bases between. The CDR3 nucleotides read TGTGCCAGTAGTATAGACTCCACGAACACTGAAGCTTTCTTT. This codes for CASSIDSTNTEAFF.

This CDR3 reads CASSLVPEVDGYTF. For the CDR3, the DNA is TGTGCCAGCAGCTTAGTACCGGAGGTAGATGGCTACACCTTC. The V call is TRBV7-9, the J call TRBJ1-2; D ambiguous. There are 14 residues in the CDR3. Germline-derived CDR1 and CDR2 are SEHNR and FQNEAQ (reference sequence). V dropped 1 base and J dropped 6 bases, with 12 bases sitting between them.

Many counts were recorded for this clonotype. The chain employs TRBV7-2 and TRBJ2-1, with 7 nucleotides matching TRBD1. The J segment lost 0 bases and the V segment lost 7 bases, leaving 15 bases of the junction unmatched. The CDR3 runs 18 residues. From germline, CDR1 is SGHTA and CDR2 FQGNSA. The chain's CDR3 is CASNPAWTGSHSYNEQFF. The CDR3 coding sequence is TGTGCCAGCAACCCAGCCTGGACAGGTTCCCACTCCTACAATGAGCAGTTCTTC.

The rearrangement links TRBV7-6 to TRBJ1-5; no definite D call. The V gene's germline CDR1 is SGHVS and CDR2 FNYEAQ. Trimming removed 5 bases from V and 4 bases from J, with 15 bases in between. The CDR3 loop spans 15 amino acids. CDR3: CASSPLPAGNQPQHF. The DNA for the CDR3 is TGTGCCAGCAGCCCCTTACCGGCAGGTAATCAGCCCCAGCATTTT.

The chain uses TRBV7-6 and TRBJ1-2, with a weak D call TRBD1 (6 bases). Per the germline V gene, CDR1 is SGHVS and CDR2 is FNYEAQ. The V end lost 2 bases, the J end lost 6 bases, and 13 bases lay between the germline ends. The CDR3 is made up of 14 amino acids. CDR3 DNA sequence: TGTGCCAGCAGCTTAACCCTTCAGGGGAATGGCTACACCTTC. Translating gives CASSLTLQGNGYTF.

This sequence joins TRBV9 and TRBJ2-1, with D possibly being TRBD2 (6 bases). There are 14 residues in the CDR3. Trimming took off 1 base at V and 6 bases at J, with 11 bases between the two ends. Germline V gene data show CDR1 as SGDLS and CDR2 as YYNGEE. In nucleotides, the CDR3 is TGTGCCAGCAGCGTACCGGCGGGAAGCAATGAGCAGTTCTTC. Protein: CASSVPAGSNEQFF.

V usage is TRBV4-3 and J usage is TRBJ1-2; maybe TRBD1 (6 bases). This CDR3 contains 15 residues. CDR1 is LGHNA and CDR2 is YSLEER in the germline V gene. The V gene lost 0 bases and the J gene lost 5 bases, with 13 bases spanning the gap. The CDR3 DNA follows: TGCGCCAGCAGCCAAGATGTACAGGGATCTTATGGCTACACCTTC. Amino acids: CASSQDVQGSYGYTF.

The rearrangement uses TRBV5-5 and TRBJ1-2, with 7 nucleotides matching TRBD1. V shed 5 bases and J 8 bases; nucleotides not matched to a gene: 21. Germline V gene data show CDR1 as SGHKS and CDR2 as YYEKEE (reference sequence). The CDR3 sequence is 17 residues long. CDR3 nucleotide sequence: TGTGCCAGCAGACAGGGACAGAGAGGGGAGAGGGGTGGCGGCTACACCTTC. Its translation is CASRQGQRGERGGGYTF. The variable domain in full, with the rest retrieved from reference TRBV5-5 and TRBJ1-2, is DAGVTQSPTHLIKTRGQQVTLRCSPISGHKSVSWYQQVLGQGPQFIFQYYEKEERGRGNFPDRFSARQFPNYSSELNVNALLLGDSALYLCASRQGQRGERGGGYTFGSGTRLTVV.

This clonotype came up many times. This sequence joins TRBV7-2 and TRBJ2-5; 16 bases match TRBD2. The CDR3 covers 17 residues. Germline trimming cut 5 bases from V and 0 bases from J; bases unmatched to any gene: 3. From germline, CDR1 is SGHTA and CDR2 FQGNSA. CDR3 in amino acids: CASSRGTSGGDQETQYF. CDR3 DNA: TGTGCCAGCAGCCGCGGGACTAGCGGGGGGGACCAAGAGACCCAGTACTTC.

This clonotype came up many times. The rearrangement joins TRBV7-2 to TRBJ1-5; D possibly corresponds to TRBD1 (6 bases). Trimming cost V 1 base and J 4 bases, with 11 bases left between them. CDR3 length: 15 amino acids. The germline gives CDR1 SGHTA, CDR2 FQGNSA. Here the CDR3 reads CASSLGGPSNQPQHF. The CDR3 nucleotides read TGTGCCAGCAGCTTAGGGGGGCCGAGTAATCAGCCCCAGCATTTT.

Only a few counts were recorded for this clonotype. This chain links TRBV28 with TRBJ2-3; possibly TRBD1 for D (6 bases). This CDR3 region has 16 residues. Trimming cost V 6 bases and J 4 bases, with 20 bases left between them. CDR1 and CDR2 from the germline V gene are MDHEN and SYDVKM. Here the CDR3 DNA reads TGTGCCAGCAGCTACCCCCCCCGACAGGCGGCAGATACGCAGTATTTT. This sequence encodes CASSYPPRQAADTQYF.

This clonotype was detected only a few times. The rearrangement joins TRBV12-3 or TRBV12-4 to TRBJ2-5; 9 bases line up with TRBD1. V shed 4 bases and J 5 bases; nucleotides not matched to a gene: 8. This CDR3 has 15 residues. The chain's CDR3 is CASSSPGQGMETQYF. The CDR3 nucleotides are TGTGCCAGCAGTTCACCGGGACAGGGCATGGAGACCCAGTACTTC.